This T cell receptor beta chain was sequenced during a study of cytomegalovirus exposure and HLA in healthy donors. Profiled with immunoSEQ multiplex PCR; TCRdb holds only in-frame clones, not every one. The data show tens of thousands of clones, around 94% seen once. Germline V gene data show CDR1 as SGHKS and CDR2 as YYEKEE (reference sequence). The CDR3 is 15 amino acids. V shed 1 base and J shed 4 bases, with 15 bases lying between them. The chain couples TRBV5-5 to TRBJ2-7; D perhaps matches TRBD1 (5 bases). The sequenced sample was PBMCs. This TCR was recovered from a woman younger than 30 in good health and CMV-seronegative. The CDR3 sequence is CASSLFSGKGYEQYF. The CDR3 DNA is TGTGCCAGCAGCTTGTTCTCGGGCAAGGGGTACGAGCAGTACTTC.